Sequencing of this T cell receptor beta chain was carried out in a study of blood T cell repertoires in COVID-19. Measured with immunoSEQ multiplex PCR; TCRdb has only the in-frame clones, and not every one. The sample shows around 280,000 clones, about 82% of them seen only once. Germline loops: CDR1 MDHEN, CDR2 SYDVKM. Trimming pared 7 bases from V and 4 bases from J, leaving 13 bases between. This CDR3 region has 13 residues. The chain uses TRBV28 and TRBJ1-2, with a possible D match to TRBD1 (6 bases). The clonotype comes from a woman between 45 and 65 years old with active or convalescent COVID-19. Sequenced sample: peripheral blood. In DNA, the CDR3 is TGTGCCAGCACCTTGGGGGCGGGCTATGGCTACACCTTC. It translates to CASTLGAGYGYTF.